This TCR beta chain came from a study of CD8 T cells in Susac syndrome. This clonotype was counted a few times. Germline CDR1 MNHEY, CDR2 SVGAGI. Trimming cost V 0 bases and J 2 bases, with 12 bases left between them. The CDR3 extends over 16 amino acids. The authors reverse transcribed roughly 0.5 to 1 ug RNA with random hexamers. TCRdb analysed the immunoSEQ multiplex PCR reads with MiXCR anew, one entry per CDR3 protein. The profile shows fewer than 350,000 distinct CDR3 sequences, around 89% of them singletons. It was negative isolation that provided the CD8+ and CD4+ T cells, whereas TEMRA cells were enriched by FACS.

This sequence originates from a human donor with multiple sclerosis. The sequenced sample was CD8+ T cells from PBMCs. The chain is built from TRBV6-5 and TRBJ2-3; possible D gene TRBD1, 6 bases. The DNA for the CDR3 is TGTGCCAGCAGTTACTCTTCAGGGGTGGTCACAGATACGCAGTATTTT. This translates into CASSYSSGVVTDTQYF.